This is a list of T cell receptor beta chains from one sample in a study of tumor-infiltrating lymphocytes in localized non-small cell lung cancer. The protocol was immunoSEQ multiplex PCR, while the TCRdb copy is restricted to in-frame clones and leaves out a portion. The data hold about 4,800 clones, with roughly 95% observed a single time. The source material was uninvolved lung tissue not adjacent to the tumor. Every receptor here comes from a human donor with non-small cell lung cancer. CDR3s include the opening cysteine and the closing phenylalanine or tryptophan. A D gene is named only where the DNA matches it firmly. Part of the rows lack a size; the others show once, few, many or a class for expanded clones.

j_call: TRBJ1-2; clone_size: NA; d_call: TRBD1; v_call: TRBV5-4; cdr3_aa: CASSPGQGATNYGYTF; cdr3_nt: TGTGCCAGCAGCCCCGGACAGGGGGCAACTAACTATGGCTACACCTTC
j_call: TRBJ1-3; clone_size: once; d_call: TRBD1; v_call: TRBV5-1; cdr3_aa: CASSEGTEGNTIYF; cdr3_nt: TGCGCCAGCAGCGAAGGGACAGAAGGAAACACCATATATTTT
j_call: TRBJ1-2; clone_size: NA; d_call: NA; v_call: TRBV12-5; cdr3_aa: CASGLGIGGVYYGYTF; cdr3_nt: TGTGCTAGTGGTTTGGGGATCGGTGGGGTCTACTATGGCTACACCTTC
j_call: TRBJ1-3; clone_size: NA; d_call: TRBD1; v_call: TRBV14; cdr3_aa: CASSQDSGGPGNTIYF; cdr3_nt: TGTGCCAGCAGCCAAGATTCAGGGGGCCCTGGAAACACCATATATTTT
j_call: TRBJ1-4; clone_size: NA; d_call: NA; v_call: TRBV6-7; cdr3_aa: CASSSRHTGDGEKLFF; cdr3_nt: TGTGCCAGCAGCTCCCGCCATACAGGAGATGGTGAAAAACTGTTTTTT
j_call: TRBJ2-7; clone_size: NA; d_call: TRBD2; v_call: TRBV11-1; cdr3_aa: CASSLVASGGAYEQYF; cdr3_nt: TGTGCCAGCAGCTTAGTGGCTAGCGGGGGGGCCTACGAGCAGTACTTC
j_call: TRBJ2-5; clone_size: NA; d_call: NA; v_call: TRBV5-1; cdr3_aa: CASRPGAIQETQYF; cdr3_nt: TGCGCCAGCAGGCCCGGGGCTATCCAAGAGACCCAGTACTTC
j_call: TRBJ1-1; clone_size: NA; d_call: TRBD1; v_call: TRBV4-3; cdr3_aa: CASSQRTGSPNTEAFF; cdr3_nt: TGCGCCAGCAGCCAACGGACAGGGAGTCCGAACACTGAAGCTTTCTTT
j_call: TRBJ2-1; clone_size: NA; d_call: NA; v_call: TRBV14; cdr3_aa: CASSQALIGEQFF; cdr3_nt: TGTGCCAGCAGCCAAGCCCTAATCGGCGAGCAGTTCTTC
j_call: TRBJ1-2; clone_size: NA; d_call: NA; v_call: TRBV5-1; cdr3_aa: CASSPSGGHGYTF; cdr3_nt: TGTGCCAGCAGCCCAAGTGGGGGGCATGGCTACACCTTC